What follows is one T cell receptor beta chain and its context. The data stem from a study of shared clonotypes between healthy human individuals. Germline V gives CDR1 MGHRA, CDR2 YSYEKL. CDR3 size: 15 residues. The V gene end was trimmed by 3 bases and the J gene end by 7 bases; junction bases not matched to a gene: 12. Sequenced by immunoSEQ multiplex PCR; TCRdb stores in-frame clones only, minus some. The sample comprises some 2,000,000 clones, roughly 94% of which are singletons, and roughly 1% rests with the top ten. Naive CD8 isolation took CD45RO-negative cells positively selected for CCR7 and excluded terminally differentiated effector memory CD45RA+ cells.

J is TRBJ2-7 and V is TRBV4-1; 7 bases agree with TRBD2. Sequencing input: naive CD8+ T cells sorted from blood. The clonotype comes from a man aged 18 to 30 in good health. CDR3 DNA: TGCGCCAGCAGCCAGGGGCGGGGGACCCTTTTGGAGCAGTACTTC. Translated, it gives CASSQGRGTLLEQYF.